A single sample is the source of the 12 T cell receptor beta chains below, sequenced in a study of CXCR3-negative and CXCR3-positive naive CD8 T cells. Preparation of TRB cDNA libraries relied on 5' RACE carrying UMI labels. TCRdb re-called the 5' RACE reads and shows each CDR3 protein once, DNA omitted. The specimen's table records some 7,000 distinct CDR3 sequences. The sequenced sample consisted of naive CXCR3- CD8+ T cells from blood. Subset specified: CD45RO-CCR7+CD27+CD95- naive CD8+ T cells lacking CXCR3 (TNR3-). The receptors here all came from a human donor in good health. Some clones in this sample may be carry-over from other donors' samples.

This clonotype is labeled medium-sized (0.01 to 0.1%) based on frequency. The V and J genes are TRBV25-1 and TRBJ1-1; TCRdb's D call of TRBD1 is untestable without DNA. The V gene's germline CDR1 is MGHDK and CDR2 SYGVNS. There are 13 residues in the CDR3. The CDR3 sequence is CASSEQGGTEAFF.

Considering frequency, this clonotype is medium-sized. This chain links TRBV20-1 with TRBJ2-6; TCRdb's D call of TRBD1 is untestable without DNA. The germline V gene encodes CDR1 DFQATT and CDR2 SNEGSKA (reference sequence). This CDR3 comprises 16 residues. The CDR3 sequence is CSARGQGGPALNVLTF.

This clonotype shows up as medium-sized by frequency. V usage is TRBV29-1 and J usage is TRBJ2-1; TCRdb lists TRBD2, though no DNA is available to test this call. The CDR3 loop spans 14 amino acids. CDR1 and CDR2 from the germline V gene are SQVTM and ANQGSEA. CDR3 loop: CSVEGSGTYNEQFF.

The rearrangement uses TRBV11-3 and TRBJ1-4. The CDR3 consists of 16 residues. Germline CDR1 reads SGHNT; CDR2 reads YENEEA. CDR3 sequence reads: CASSLESAGTNEKLFF. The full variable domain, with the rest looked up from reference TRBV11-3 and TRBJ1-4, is EAGVVQSPRYKIIEKKQPVAFWCNPISGHNTLYWYLQNLGQGPELLIRYENEEAVDDSQLPKDRFSAERLKGVDSTLKIQPAELGDSAVYLCASSLESAGTNEKLFFGSGTQLSVL.

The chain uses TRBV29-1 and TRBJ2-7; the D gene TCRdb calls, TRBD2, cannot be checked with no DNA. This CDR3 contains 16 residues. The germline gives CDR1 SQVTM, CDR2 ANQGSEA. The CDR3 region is CSVEGGVSGVAYEQYF.

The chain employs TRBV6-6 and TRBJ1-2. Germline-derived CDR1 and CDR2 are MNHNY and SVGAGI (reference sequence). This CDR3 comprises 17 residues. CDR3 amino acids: CASSPAGTSHYNYGYTF.

This CDR3 is CASKEREGRDHFYEQYF. This chain links TRBV5-1 with TRBJ2-7; as DNA is missing, the TRBD2 call by TCRdb cannot be tested. CDR3 length: 17 amino acids. Per the germline V gene, CDR1 is SGHRS and CDR2 is YFSETQ. Complete variable domain (other parts from reference TRBV5-1 and TRBJ2-7): KAGVTQTPRYLIKTRGQQVTLSCSPISGHRSVSWYQQTPGQGLQFLFEYFSETQRNKGNFPGRFSGRQFSNSRSEMNVSTLELGDSALYLCASKEREGRDHFYEQYFGPGTRLTVT.

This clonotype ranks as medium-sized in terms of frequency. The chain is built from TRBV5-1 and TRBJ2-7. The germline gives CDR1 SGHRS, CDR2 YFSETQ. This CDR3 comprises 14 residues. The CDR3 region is CASSLGTNSYEQYF.

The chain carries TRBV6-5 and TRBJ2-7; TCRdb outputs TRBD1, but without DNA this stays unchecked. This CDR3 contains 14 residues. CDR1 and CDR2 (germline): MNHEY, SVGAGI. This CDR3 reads CASSPGQPPYEQYF.

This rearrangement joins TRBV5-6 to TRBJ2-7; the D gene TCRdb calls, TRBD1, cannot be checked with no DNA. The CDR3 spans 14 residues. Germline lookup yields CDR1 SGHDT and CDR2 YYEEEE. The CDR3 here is CASSSSRDSYEQYF.

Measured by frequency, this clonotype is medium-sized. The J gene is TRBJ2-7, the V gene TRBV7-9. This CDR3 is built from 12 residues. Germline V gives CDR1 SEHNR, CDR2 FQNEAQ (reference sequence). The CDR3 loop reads CASSRLVYEQYF.

The CDR3 spells CASSPTVGGPNSPLHF. V is TRBV28 and J is TRBJ1-6. CDR3 length: 16 amino acids. CDR1 and CDR2 from the germline V gene are MDHEN and SYDVKM. Using reference TRBV28 and TRBJ1-6 for the parts outside the CDR3, the full variable domain is DVKVTQSSRYLVKRTGEKVFLECVQDMDHENMFWYRQDPGLGLRLIYFSYDVKMKEKGDIPEGYSVSREKKERFSLILESASTNQTSMYLCASSPTVGGPNSPLHFGNGTRLTVT.